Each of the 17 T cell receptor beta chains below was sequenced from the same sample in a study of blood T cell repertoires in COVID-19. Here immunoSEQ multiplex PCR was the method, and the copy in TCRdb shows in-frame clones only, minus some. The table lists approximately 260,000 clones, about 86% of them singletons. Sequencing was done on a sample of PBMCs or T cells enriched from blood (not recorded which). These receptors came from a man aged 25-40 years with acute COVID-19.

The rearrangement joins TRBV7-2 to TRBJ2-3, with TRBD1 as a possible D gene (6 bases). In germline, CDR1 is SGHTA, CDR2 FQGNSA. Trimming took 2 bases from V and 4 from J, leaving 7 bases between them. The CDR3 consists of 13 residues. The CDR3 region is CASSLQGPDTQYF. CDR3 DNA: TGTGCCAGCAGCTTACAGGGGCCAGATACGCAGTATTTT.

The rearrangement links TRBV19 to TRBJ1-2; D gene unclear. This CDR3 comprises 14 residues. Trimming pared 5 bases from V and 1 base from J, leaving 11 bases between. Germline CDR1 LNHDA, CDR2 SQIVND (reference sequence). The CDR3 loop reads CASSAPGGNYGYTF. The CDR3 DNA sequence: TGTGCCAGTAGTGCCCCGGGAGGTAACTATGGCTACACCTTC. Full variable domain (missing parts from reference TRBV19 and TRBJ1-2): DGGITQSPKYLFRKEGQNVTLSCEQNLNHDAMYWYRQDPGQGLRLIYYSQIVNDFQKGDIAEGYSVSREKKESFPLTVTSAQKNPTAFYLCASSAPGGNYGYTFGSGTRLTVV.

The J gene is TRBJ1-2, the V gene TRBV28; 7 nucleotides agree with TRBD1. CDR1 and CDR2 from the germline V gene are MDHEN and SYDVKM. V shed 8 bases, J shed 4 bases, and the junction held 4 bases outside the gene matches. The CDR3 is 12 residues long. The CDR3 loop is CASGTVPYGYTF. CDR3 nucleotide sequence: TGTGCCAGCGGGACAGTCCCCTATGGCTACACCTTC.

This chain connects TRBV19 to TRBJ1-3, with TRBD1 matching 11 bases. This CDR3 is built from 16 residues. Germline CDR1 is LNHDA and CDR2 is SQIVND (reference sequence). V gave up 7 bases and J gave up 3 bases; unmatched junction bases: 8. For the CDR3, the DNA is TGTGCCAGTACCCCCGGACAGGGGGCTCGTGGAAACACCATATATTTT. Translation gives CASTPGQGARGNTIYF.

The CDR3 sequence: CASIKTGTKYRGTEAFF. In DNA form, the CDR3 reads TGTGCCAGCATCAAAACCGGCACCAAATATAGAGGCACTGAAGCTTTCTTT. The rearrangement uses TRBV3-1 (or the pseudogene TRBV3-2) and TRBJ1-1, with D hard to call. The CDR3 runs 17 residues. Germline lookup yields CDR1 LGHDT and CDR2 YNNKEL (reference sequence). V gave up 7 bases and J gave up 4 bases, with 25 bases separating them.

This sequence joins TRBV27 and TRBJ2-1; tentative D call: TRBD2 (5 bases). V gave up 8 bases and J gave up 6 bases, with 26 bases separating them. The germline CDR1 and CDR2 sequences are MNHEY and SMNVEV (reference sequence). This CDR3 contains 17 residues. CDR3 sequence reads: CASGFGRGPASGNEQFF. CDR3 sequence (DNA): TGTGCCAGCGGGTTTGGGAGAGGACCTGCGTCTGGCAATGAGCAGTTCTTC.

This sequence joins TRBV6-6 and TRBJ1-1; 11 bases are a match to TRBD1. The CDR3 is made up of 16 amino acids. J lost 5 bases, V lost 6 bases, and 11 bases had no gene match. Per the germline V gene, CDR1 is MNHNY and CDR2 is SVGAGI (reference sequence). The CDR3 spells CASSQGQGAQGTEAFF. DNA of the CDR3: TGTGCCAGCAGCCAAGGACAGGGGGCGCAAGGAACTGAAGCTTTCTTT.

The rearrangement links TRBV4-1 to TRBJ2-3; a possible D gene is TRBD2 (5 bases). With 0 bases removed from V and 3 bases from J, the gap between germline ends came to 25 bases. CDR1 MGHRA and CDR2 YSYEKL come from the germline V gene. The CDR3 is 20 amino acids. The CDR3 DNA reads TGCGCCAGCAGCCAAGATGCCCCGGGATTTGTGGGGATAGGTACAGATACGCAGTATTTT. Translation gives CASSQDAPGFVGIGTDTQYF.

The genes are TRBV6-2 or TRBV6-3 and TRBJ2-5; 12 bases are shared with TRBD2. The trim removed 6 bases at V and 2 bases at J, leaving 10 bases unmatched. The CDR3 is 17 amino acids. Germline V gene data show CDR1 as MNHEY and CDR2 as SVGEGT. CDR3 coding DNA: TGTGCCAGCAGCTCCGGACTAGCGGGGTCACTGCAAGAGACCCAGTACTTC. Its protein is CASSSGLAGSLQETQYF.

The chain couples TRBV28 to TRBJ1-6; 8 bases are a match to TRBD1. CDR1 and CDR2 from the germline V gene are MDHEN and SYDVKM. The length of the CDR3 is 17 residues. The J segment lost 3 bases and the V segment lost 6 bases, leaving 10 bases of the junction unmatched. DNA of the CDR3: TGTGCCAGCAGGTCACTCGGACAGGGTTTCTATAATTCACCCCTCCACTTT. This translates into CASRSLGQGFYNSPLHF.

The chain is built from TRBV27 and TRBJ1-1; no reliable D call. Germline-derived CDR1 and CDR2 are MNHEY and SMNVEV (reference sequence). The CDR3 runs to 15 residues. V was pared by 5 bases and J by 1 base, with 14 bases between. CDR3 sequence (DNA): TGTGCCAGCAGTCCCGGTTCTCTTAGGAACACTGAAGCTTTCTTT. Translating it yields CASSPGSLRNTEAFF.

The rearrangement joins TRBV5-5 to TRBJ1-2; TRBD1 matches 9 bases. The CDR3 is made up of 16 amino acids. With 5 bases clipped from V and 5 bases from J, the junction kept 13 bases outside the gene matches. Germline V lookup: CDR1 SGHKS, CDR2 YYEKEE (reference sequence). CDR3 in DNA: TGTGCCAGCAGTCCCGGACAGGGGAAATGGATTTATGGCTACACCTTC. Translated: CASSPGQGKWIYGYTF.

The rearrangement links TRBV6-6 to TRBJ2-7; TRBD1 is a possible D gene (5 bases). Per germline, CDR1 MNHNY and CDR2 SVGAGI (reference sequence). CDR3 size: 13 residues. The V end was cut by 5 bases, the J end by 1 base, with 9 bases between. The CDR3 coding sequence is TGTGCCAGCAGTGATCAGGGTTCCTACGAGCAGTACGTC. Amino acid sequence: CASSDQGSYEQYV.

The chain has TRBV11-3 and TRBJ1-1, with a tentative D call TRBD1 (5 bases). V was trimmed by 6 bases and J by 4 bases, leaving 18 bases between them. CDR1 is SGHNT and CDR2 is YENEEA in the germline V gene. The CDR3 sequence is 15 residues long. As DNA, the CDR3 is TGTGCCAGCAGGGGGCAGGCGGCCCGGACCACTGAAGCTTTCTTT. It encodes CASRGQAARTTEAFF. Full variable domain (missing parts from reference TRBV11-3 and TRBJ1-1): EAGVVQSPRYKIIEKKQPVAFWCNPISGHNTLYWYLQNLGQGPELLIRYENEEAVDDSQLPKDRFSAERLKGVDSTLKIQPAELGDSAVYLCASRGQAARTTEAFFGQGTRLTVV.

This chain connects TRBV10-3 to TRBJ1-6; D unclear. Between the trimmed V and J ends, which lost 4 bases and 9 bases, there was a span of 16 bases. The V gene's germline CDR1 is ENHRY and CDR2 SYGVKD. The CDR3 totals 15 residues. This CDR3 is CAISVPGITFSPLHF. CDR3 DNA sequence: TGTGCCATCAGTGTTCCGGGGATCACGTTTTCACCCCTCCACTTT.

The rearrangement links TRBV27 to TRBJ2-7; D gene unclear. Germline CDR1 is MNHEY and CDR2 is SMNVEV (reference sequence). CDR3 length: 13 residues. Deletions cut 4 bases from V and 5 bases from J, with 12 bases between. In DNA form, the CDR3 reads TGTGCCAGCAGTTCGATAGAGTCCCACGAGCAGTACGTC. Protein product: CASSSIESHEQYV.

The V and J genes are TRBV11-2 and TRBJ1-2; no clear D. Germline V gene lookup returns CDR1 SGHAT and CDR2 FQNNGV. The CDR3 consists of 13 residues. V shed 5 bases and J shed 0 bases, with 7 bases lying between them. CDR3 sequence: CASSTPPNYGYTF. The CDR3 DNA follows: TGTGCCAGCAGCACACCGCCTAACTATGGCTACACCTTC.